Listed here are 4 T cell receptor beta chains from one sample, sequenced in a study of shared clonotypes between healthy human individuals. Sequencing used immunoSEQ multiplex PCR; TCRdb keeps in-frame clones, though not all of them. The profile covers some 2 million clones, with roughly 95% appearing a single time and 0.9% to 1.3% taken by the ten largest. Terminally differentiated effector memory CD45RA+ cells were left out of the naive CD8 fraction, which was CD45RO-negative and positively selected for CCR7. What was sequenced was naive CD8+ T cells sorted from blood. The receptor source for this set is a young man in good health.

The V and J genes are TRBV6-1 and TRBJ1-5; 7 bases fit TRBD1. Germline CDR1 MNHNS, CDR2 SASEGT. This CDR3 has 19 amino acids. V was clipped by 4 bases and J by 0 bases; unmatched bases: 15. The CDR3 loop is CASSGPRTGSPYSNQPQHF. DNA for the CDR3: TGTGCCAGCAGTGGCCCCAGGACAGGTTCTCCCTATAGCAATCAGCCCCAGCATTTT.

In its sample, this clone was seen a few times. This chain connects TRBV6-5 to TRBJ1-1; D is uncertain. Trimming removed 7 bases from V and 3 bases from J, with 12 bases in between. CDR1 and CDR2 from the germline V gene are MNHEY and SVGAGI. The CDR3 has 13 amino acids. In nucleotides, the CDR3 is TGTGCCAGCACCAACGGGGTGGACACTGAAGCTTTCTTT. It translates to CASTNGVDTEAFF.

The chain couples TRBV27 to TRBJ1-1; D unresolved. This CDR3 has 16 amino acids. V lost 2 bases, J lost 1 base, and 14 bases lay in between. The germline V gene encodes CDR1 MNHEY and CDR2 SMNVEV (reference sequence). In nucleotides, the CDR3 is TGTGCCAGCAGTTTAGGTCCAGGTGCGAAGAACACTGAAGCTTTCTTT. The encoded protein is CASSLGPGAKNTEAFF.

The J gene is TRBJ1-1, the V gene TRBV7-9; 7 bases align to TRBD1. Germline CDR1 reads SEHNR; CDR2 reads FQNEAQ (reference sequence). This CDR3 region has 15 residues. Losses at the gene ends were 4 bases for V and 1 base for J; bases not matched to a gene: 6. In nucleotides, the CDR3 is TGTGCCAGCAGCTCAGGGGGACAGCCGAACACTGAAGCTTTCTTT. It translates to CASSSGGQPNTEAFF.